This T cell receptor beta chain originates from a study of shared clonotypes between healthy human individuals. A split of CD4+ cells into CD45RA+ naive and CD45RA-negative memory subsets was performed. The germline V gene has CDR1 SSHAT and CDR2 FNYEAQ (reference sequence). CDR3 length equals 14 residues. On this clone: One junction end disagrees with the germline gene, perhaps due to a read error.

Original processing notes: Sequence data from immunoSEQ were junction-only and lacked quality scores; consequently, filtering differed. Generated by immunoSEQ multiplex PCR, the TCRdb table keeps only in-frame clones and is missing some. V and J calls and clone size follow that table, whereas D and trimming were derived from the DNA. The data show about 1 million clones, about three quarters seen once. Sequencing was carried out using memory CD4+ T cells sorted from blood. Subset indicated: CD45RA-negative fraction. The receptor's source is a man younger than 35 in good health. The chain combines TRBV7-7 with TRBJ2-3; tentative D call: TRBD1 (5 bases). The chain's CDR3 is CASSLETGTDTQYF. The CDR3 nucleotides read TGTGCTAGCAGCTTGGAGACAGGCACAGATACGCAGTATTTT.